The 8 T cell receptor beta chains given below trace back to one sample, sequenced in a study of T cell clones after liver transplantation (dated by TCRdb to the late 2010s). To define alloreactive TCRbeta sequences, the proliferating CFSE-low cells from the MLR were sequenced. These receptors' targets are unknown. Library construction relied on the immunoSEQ multiplex PCR assay. TCRdb re-hosts the immuneACCESS table, in-frame sequences only. Its copies lack some clones; in the studies checked, an unresolved V gene accounts for under half of them, and the cause for the rest is not known. The sample table holds 5,600 or so clones, of which about 30% were seen once. The ten biggest clones cover about 5% of the sample. The sample comprised CD4+ T cells from cultured PBMCs. The receptors come from a human patient who received a liver transplant. Where a transplant has occurred, the graft donor may have supplied some of the T cells.

The chain couples TRBV28 to TRBJ2-3, with D uncertain. CDR1 is MDHEN, CDR2 SYDVKM, per germline. The CDR3 has 15 residues. The V and J ends lost 7 bases and 2 bases respectively, with 16 bases between them. CDR3 residues: CASKGTPPPTDTQYF. CDR3 nucleotide sequence: TGTGCCAGCAAAGGAACCCCGCCCCCCACAGATACGCAGTATTTT.

The chain has TRBV2 and TRBJ1-2, with no clear D. The germline CDR1 and CDR2 sequences are SNHLY and FYNNEI. V was shortened by 3 bases and J by 7 bases, with 15 bases between the two germline ends. This CDR3 is built from 14 residues. The CDR3 DNA reads as TGTGCCAGCAGTGATTGGGAGGGAATGACTGGCTACACCTTC. Encoded protein: CASSDWEGMTGYTF.

V gene TRBV11-3 combines with J gene TRBJ1-1; 7 nucleotides match TRBD1. Germline CDR1 SGHNT, CDR2 YENEEA. This CDR3 contains 13 residues. V lost 4 bases to trimming and J lost 5 bases; unmatched junction nucleotides: 4. The CDR3 loop is CASSWTGRTEAFF. Written as DNA, the CDR3 is TGTGCCAGCAGCTGGACAGGACGTACTGAAGCTTTCTTT.

By proportion, this clone is medium-sized. V gene TRBV4-2 combines with J gene TRBJ1-2, with 7 bases that match TRBD1. Germline values: CDR1 LGHNA, CDR2 YNFKEQ. The CDR3 loop spans 16 amino acids. V was clipped by 3 bases and J by 2 bases; unmatched bases: 9. CDR3 DNA: TGTGCCAGCAGCCACGATCCGGGACAGAAAAACTATGGCTACACCTTC. Translated: CASSHDPGQKNYGYTF.

The table lists this clone with a few counts. J is TRBJ2-5 and V is TRBV7-2; unclear D gene. The CDR3 extends over 13 amino acids. Trimming stripped 2 bases from V and 1 base from J, with 5 bases between. Germline V gives CDR1 SGHTA, CDR2 FQGNSA. The CDR3 nucleotides read TGTGCCAGCAGCTTAAGTCCCCAAGAGACCCAGTACTTC. This gives the protein CASSLSPQETQYF.

By share of the sample, this clone is medium-sized. The V gene is TRBV7-3, the J gene TRBJ2-2; D remains ambiguous. Germline V gene sequence: CDR1 SGHTA, CDR2 FQGTGA. Trimming shortened V by 2 bases and J by 7 bases, and 8 bases separated the two germline ends. The length of the CDR3 is 13 residues. CDR3 loop: CASSLSGLGELFF. CDR3 bases: TGTGCCAGCAGCTTATCTGGCCTCGGGGAGCTGTTTTTT.

The chain combines TRBV21-1 with TRBJ1-2. TRBV21-1 is a listed pseudogene. This CDR3 has 17 amino acids. The CDR3 nucleotides read TGTGCCAGCAGTGAAGGTCTCATTCGGAGCGTCGACTATGGCTACACCTTC. This sequence encodes CASSEGLIRSVDYGYTF.

This clone is labeled as medium-sized. V gene TRBV28 combines with J gene TRBJ2-7; the match to TRBD1 covers 8 bases. The CDR3 has 17 residues. Losses at the gene ends were 4 bases for V and 2 bases for J; bases not matched to a gene: 13. CDR1 MDHEN and CDR2 SYDVKM come from the germline V gene. DNA for the CDR3: TGTGCCAGCAGTTCTCCCTTGGACAGGGCGGGGACCTACGAGCAGTACTTC. It encodes CASSSPLDRAGTYEQYF.